One and the same sample provided the 5 T cell receptor beta chains below, sequenced in a study of control samples from healthy donors and cancer patients. Generated by immunoSEQ multiplex PCR, the TCRdb table keeps only in-frame clones and is missing some. This sample carries fewer than 100,000 clones, almost 85% of them seen once, and the ten largest clones take approximately 2%. The sample consisted of blood. These receptors were obtained from a man aged 60 to 75 in good health.

The V gene is TRBV19, the J gene TRBJ1-1, with D perhaps TRBD1 (6 bases). Trimming removed 6 bases from V and 0 bases from J, with 17 bases in between. Germline V lookup: CDR1 LNHDA, CDR2 SQIVND (reference sequence). This CDR3 is built from 16 residues. The CDR3 loop is CASSQWGQGLNTEAFF. DNA for the CDR3: TGTGCCAGTAGCCAGTGGGGGCAGGGGTTGAACACTGAAGCTTTCTTT. Filled out from reference TRBV19 and TRBJ1-1, the complete variable domain reads DGGITQSPKYLFRKEGQNVTLSCEQNLNHDAMYWYRQDPGQGLRLIYYSQIVNDFQKGDIAEGYSVSREKKESFPLTVTSAQKNPTAFYLCASSQWGQGLNTEAFFGQGTRLTVV.

The sample holds a few counts of this clone. The chain combines TRBV29-1 with TRBJ2-4; D is unresolved. Germline assignment: CDR1 SQVTM and CDR2 ANQGSEA. The CDR3 has 14 residues. V was pared by 7 bases and J by 0 bases, with 13 bases between. DNA of the CDR3: TGCAGCGCTTCCCCCGGAGTAGCCAAAAACATTCAGTACTTC. As protein: CSASPGVAKNIQYF. The whole variable domain, filled in from reference TRBV29-1 and TRBJ2-4, reads SAVISQKPSRDICQRGTSLTIQCQVDSQVTMMFWYRQQPGQSLTLIATANQGSEATYESGFVIDKFPISRPNLTFSTLTVSNMSPEDSSIYLCSASPGVAKNIQYFGAGTRLSVL.

V gene TRBV30 combines with J gene TRBJ2-3; perhaps TRBD1 as D (6 bases). The CDR3 has 14 residues. Per the germline V gene, CDR1 is GTSNPN and CDR2 is SVGIG (reference sequence). Trimming pared 1 base from V and 6 bases from J, leaving 14 bases between. CDR3 nucleotides: TGTGCCTGGAGTGGGGCAGGGGTCTCGGATACGCAGTATTTT. Protein product: CAWSGAGVSDTQYF.

A few counts support this clone. The rearrangement links TRBV6-4 to TRBJ1-5; possible D gene TRBD1, 6 bases. Germline values: CDR1 MRHNA, CDR2 SNTAGT. Trimming pared 3 bases from V and 2 bases from J, leaving 11 bases between. The length of the CDR3 is 15 residues. In nucleotides, the CDR3 is TGTGCCAGCAGTGAGCACGGGGGCGGCAATCAGCCCCAGCATTTT. It specifies CASSEHGGGNQPQHF.

The chain links TRBV7-8 to TRBJ2-7; the D gene is possibly TRBD1 (5 bases). There are 14 residues in the CDR3. V dropped 6 bases and J dropped 0 bases, with 12 bases sitting between them. The germline gives CDR1 SGHVS, CDR2 FQNEAQ. For the CDR3, the DNA is TGTGCCAGCAGGGGGCGAGTGAGCTCCTACGAGCAGTACTTC. This encodes CASRGRVSSYEQYF. The whole variable domain, filled in from reference TRBV7-8 and TRBJ2-7, reads GAGVSQSPRYKVAKRGQDVALRCDPISGHVSLFWYQQALGQGPEFLTYFQNEAQLDKSGLPSDRFFAERPEGSVSTLKIQRTQQEDSAVYLCASRGRVSSYEQYFGPGTRLTVT.